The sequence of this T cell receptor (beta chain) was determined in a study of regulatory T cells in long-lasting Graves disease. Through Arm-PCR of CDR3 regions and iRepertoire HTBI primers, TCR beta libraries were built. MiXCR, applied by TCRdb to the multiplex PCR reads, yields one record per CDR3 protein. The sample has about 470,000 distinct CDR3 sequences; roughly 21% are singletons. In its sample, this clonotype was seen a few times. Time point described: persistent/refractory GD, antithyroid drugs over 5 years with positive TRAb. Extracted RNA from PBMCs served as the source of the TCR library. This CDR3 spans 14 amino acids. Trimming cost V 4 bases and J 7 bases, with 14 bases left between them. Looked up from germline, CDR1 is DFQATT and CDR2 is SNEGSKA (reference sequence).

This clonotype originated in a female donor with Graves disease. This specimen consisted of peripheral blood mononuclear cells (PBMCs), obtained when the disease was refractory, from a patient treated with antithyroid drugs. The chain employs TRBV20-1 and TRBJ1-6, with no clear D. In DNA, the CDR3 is TGCAGTGCTATCCCGGGAGGCGGCAATTCACCCCTCCACTTT. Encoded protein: CSAIPGGGNSPLHF.